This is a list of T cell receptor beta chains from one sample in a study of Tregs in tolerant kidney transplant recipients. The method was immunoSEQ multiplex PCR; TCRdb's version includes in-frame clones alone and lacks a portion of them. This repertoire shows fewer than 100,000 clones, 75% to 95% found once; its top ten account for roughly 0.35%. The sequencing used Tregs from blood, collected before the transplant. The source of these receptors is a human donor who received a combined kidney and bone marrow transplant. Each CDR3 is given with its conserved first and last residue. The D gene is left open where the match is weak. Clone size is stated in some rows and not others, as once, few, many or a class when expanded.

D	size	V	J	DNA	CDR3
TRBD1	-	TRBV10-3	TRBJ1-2	TGTGCCATCACCGACGGACAGGGTGAGGAAGGCTACACCTTC	CAITDGQGEEGYTF
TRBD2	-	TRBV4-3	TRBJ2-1	TGCGCCAGCAGCCAAGGAGGACTAGGGTACAATGAGCAGTTCTTC	CASSQGGLGYNEQFF
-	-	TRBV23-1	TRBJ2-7	TGCGCCAGCAGACGGTCCTACGAGCAGTACTTC	CASRRSYEQYF
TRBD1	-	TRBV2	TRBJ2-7	TGTGCCAGCACGGGACAGGGGGCTTACGAGCAGTACTTC	CASTGQGAYEQYF
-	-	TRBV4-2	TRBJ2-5	TGTGCCAGCAGCCTGGGGCAGTCCAACCCAGAGAAAGAGACCCAGTACTTC	CASSLGQSNPEKETQYF
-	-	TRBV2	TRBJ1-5	TGTGCCAGCAGTGAATTTCAGGGGAATCAGCCCCAGCATTTT	CASSEFQGNQPQHF
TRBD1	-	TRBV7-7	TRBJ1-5	TGTGCTAGCAGCTTAGCCGGACAGGGTTATAGCAATCAGCCCCAGCATTTT	CASSLAGQGYSNQPQHF
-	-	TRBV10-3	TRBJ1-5	TGTGCCATCAGTGAGTCGAATCCGCAAAATCAGCCCCAGCATTTT	CAISESNPQNQPQHF
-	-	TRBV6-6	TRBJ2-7	TGTGCCAAGCCCCCTGAGAAGTACTTC	CAKPPEKYF
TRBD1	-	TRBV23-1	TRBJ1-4	TGCGCCAGCAGTCAATCGTGGGACAGGAGAGATGAAAAACTGTTTTTT	CASSQSWDRRDEKLFF
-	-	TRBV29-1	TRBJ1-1	TGCAGCGCAAGGGACGTCTTTCACACTGAAGCTTTCTTT	CSARDVFHTEAFF
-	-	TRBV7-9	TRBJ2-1	TGTGCCTCCCAGCCGGGAGACTACAATGAGCAGTTCTTC	CASQPGDYNEQFF
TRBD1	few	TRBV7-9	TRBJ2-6	TGTGCCAGCAGCTACCGGACAGGCAATGGGGGGGCCAACGTCCTGACTTTC	CASSYRTGNGGANVLTF
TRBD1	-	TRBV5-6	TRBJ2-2	TGTGCCAGCAGCTTACAGGGGGCCGAACCCACCGGGGAGCTGTTTTTT	CASSLQGAEPTGELFF
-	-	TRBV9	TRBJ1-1	TGTGCCAGCAGCGCCCAACAGGGAGCCACTGAAGCTTTCTTT	CASSAQQGATEAFF
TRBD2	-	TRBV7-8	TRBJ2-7	TGTGCCAGCAGCTTAGGTCTAGCGGGAGTTTCCTACGAGCAGTACTTC	CASSLGLAGVSYEQYF
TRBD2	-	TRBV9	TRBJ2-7	TGTGCCAGCAGCGTAGCAAGCGGGAGCTGGTACGAGCAGTACTTC	CASSVASGSWYEQYF
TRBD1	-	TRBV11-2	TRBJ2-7	TGTGCCAGCAGCTTAATGGACAGGGGCCACGAGCAGTACTTC	CASSLMDRGHEQYF
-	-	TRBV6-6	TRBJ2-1	TGTGCCAGCAGTTACGACAAATACAATGAGCAGTTCTTC	CASSYDKYNEQFF
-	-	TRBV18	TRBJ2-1	TGTGCCAGCTCACTAGCAAGGTCCGGGTATGAGCAGTTCTTC	CASSLARSGYEQFF
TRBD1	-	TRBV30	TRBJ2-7	TGTGCCGGGGTACCGGCGACAGGGGGTACCTACGAGCAGTACTTC	CAGVPATGGTYEQYF
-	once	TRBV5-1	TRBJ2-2	TGCGCCAGCAGCCCCAGACTAGGTCCGAACACCGGGGAGCTGTTTTTT	CASSPRLGPNTGELFF
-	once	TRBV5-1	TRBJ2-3	TGCGCCAGCGCTCTGGGGGGACAGCCCACAGATACGCAGTATTTT	CASALGGQPTDTQYF
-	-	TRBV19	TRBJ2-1	TGTGCCAGTAGTGAAGGCAGGGGTTTGGGCAATGAGCAGTTCTTC	CASSEGRGLGNEQFF
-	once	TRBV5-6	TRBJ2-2	TGTGCCAGCAGCACCTACAAGAACACCGGGGAGCTGTTTTTT	CASSTYKNTGELFF
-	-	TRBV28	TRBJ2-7	TGTGCCAGCAGTTTTATGGACAGCCTGAGCGAGCAGTACTTC	CASSFMDSLSEQYF
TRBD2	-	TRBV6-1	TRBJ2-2	TGTGCCAGCAAACTAGCGGGAAACACCGGGGAGCTGTTTTTT	CASKLAGNTGELFF
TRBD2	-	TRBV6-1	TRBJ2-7	TGTGCCAGTACGGGACTAGCGGGAGCCTACGAGCAGTACTTC	CASTGLAGAYEQYF
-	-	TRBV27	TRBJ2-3	TGTGCCAGCAATGTGGCGGCCACAGATACGCAGTATTTT	CASNVAATDTQYF
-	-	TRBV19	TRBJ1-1	TGTGCCAGTAGGATCACAGGGATGGACACTGAAGCTTTCTTT	CASRITGMDTEAFF
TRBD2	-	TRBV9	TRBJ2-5	TGTGCCAGCAGCGTAGACCTAGCGGGAGGGCCAGAGACCCAGTACTTC	CASSVDLAGGPETQYF
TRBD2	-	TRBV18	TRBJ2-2	TGTGCCAGCTCAAGGAATCTAGCGGGAGAAGCCGGGGAGCTGTTTTTT	CASSRNLAGEAGELFF
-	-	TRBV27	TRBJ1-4	TGTGCCAGCCTTCGGGTAGGGCGTGCAACTAATGAAAAACTGTTTTTT	CASLRVGRATNEKLFF